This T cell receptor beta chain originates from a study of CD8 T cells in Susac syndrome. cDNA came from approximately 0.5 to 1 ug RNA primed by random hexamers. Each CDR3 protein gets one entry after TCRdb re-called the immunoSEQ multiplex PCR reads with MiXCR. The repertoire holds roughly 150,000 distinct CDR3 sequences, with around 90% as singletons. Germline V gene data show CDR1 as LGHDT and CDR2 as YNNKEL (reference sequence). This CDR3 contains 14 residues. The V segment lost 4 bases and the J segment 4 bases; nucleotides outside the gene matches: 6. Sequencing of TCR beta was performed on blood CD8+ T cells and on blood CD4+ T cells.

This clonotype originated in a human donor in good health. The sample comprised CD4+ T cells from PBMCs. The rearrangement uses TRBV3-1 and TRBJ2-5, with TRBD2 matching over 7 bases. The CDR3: CASSPYGRIETQYF. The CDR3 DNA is TGTGCCAGCAGCCCTTACGGGAGGATAGAGACCCAGTACTTC.